This T cell receptor beta chain was captured by sequencing in a study of breast tumors, draining lymph nodes, adjacent tissues. On this clonotype: The antigen is undetermined. It may be a read error: a sequence one base away is much more abundant.

Regarding the study as a whole: Tumor TCR diversity was below lymph nodes but above nontumor tissue.

This CDR3 is 16 amino acids long. From germline, CDR1 is SGHKS and CDR2 YYEKEE (reference sequence). Using its own MiXCR run on the multiplex PCR reads, TCRdb lists one record per CDR3 protein. The data show tens of thousands of distinct CDR3 sequences, 36% seen once. This chain links TRBV5-5 with TRBJ2-1, with 7 bases lining up with TRBD1. This TCR derives from a female donor with breast cancer. Some clones in this sample may be carry-over from other donors' samples. The sample comprised breast tumor tissue. The CDR3 here is CASSPPRGPMYNEQSF. Here the CDR3 DNA reads TGTGCCAGCAGCCCTCCGAGGGGGCCGATGTACAATGAGCAGTCCTTC.